The sequence of this TCR beta chain was determined in a study of cytomegalovirus exposure and HLA in healthy donors. The study, taken as a whole, reports: In vitro work confirmed that a few CMV-associated chains recognize CMV antigens.

In the PCR, 60 Vbeta and 13 Jbeta primers were used. Data came from immunoSEQ multiplex PCR; TCRdb stores just in-frame clones and leaves some out. The table lists 130,000 or so clones. Remarks on this clone: Its antigen is currently unknown.

The CDR3 totals 16 residues. The V gene lost 3 bases and the J gene lost 1 base, with 16 bases spanning the gap. From germline, CDR1 is LNHNV and CDR2 YYDKDF (reference sequence). Specimen: PBMCs. The chain combines TRBV15 with TRBJ2-7; D may be TRBD2 (5 bases). The TCR originated in a woman aged 18 to 35 in good health and CMV-seronegative. CDR3 sequence (DNA): TGTGCCACCAGCAGTCTCGTCGGGCTAGCTTCCTACGAGCAGTACTTC. Translated: CATSSLVGLASYEQYF.